A selection of T cell receptor beta chains follows, all from one sample in a study of cytotoxic CD8 clonotypes in ibrutinib-treated CLL. TCRdb keeps only in-frame clones here, not all; method: immunoSEQ multiplex PCR. The sample lists roughly 13,000 clones, about two thirds seen once, with roughly 5.9% in the top ten. The sequenced sample was PBMCs, obtained before ibrutinib treatment. The source of these receptors is a human donor with chronic lymphocytic leukemia. The CDR3 runs from the conserved cysteine through the conserved F or W. A D gene is named only where the DNA matches it firmly. Clone size is not always given. Where it is, it says once, few, many or a class for expanded clones.

- TRBJ1-5 - TRBV6-5 TGTGCCAGCAGCCCCGGGGGGGCCCACAATCAGCCCCAGCATTTT CASSPGGAHNQPQHF
- TRBJ2-5 - TRBV27 TGTGCCAGCAGGCGAGGGGCCCGCGAGACCCAGTACTTC CASRRGARETQYF
few TRBJ2-7 TRBD2 TRBV28 TGTGCCAGCAGCACGGGGGGGGACGAGCAGTACTTC CASSTGGDEQYF
- TRBJ2-7 TRBD2 TRBV4-2 TGTGCCAGCAGCTCCGGGACTAGCGGGAGGGCCACCTACGAGCAGTACTTC CASSSGTSGRATYEQYF
- TRBJ1-2 TRBD1 TRBV2 TGTGCCAGCAGTCCCCGGGACAGAGCTAACTATGGCTACACCTTC CASSPRDRANYGYTF
- TRBJ1-2 - TRBV9 TGTGCCAGCAGCTTCCCCTCGGGCCCCAGGGATCGCTACACCTTC CASSFPSGPRDRYTF
few TRBJ2-2 - TRBV7-3 TGTGCCAGCAGCTTAGGCGGGCTGAACACCGGGGAGCTGTTTTTT CASSLGGLNTGELFF
few TRBJ2-7 - TRBV28 TGTGCCAGCAGTTTGGGGGGGGGCGCGTTTGGATACGAGCAGTACTTC CASSLGGGAFGYEQYF
- TRBJ1-5 TRBD1 TRBV7-8 TGTGCCAGCAGCGACAGGGTTCCTCTGCGTCAGCCCCAGCATTTT CASSDRVPLRQPQHF
- TRBJ1-2 - TRBV19 TGTGCCAGTAGCAAGGCGGGGCAGCCCCGAACGGGCTACACCTTC CASSKAGQPRTGYTF
- TRBJ2-1 - TRBV5-1 TGCGCCAGCAGCCCCCCGGTGCTTGGCTACAATGAGCAGTTCTTC CASSPPVLGYNEQFF
- TRBJ2-7 TRBD2 TRBV27 TGTGCCAGCAGCCCCCGGGGGGGGCCCACCTACGAGCAGTACTTC CASSPRGGPTYEQYF
- TRBJ2-3 - TRBV6-6 TGTGCCAGCAGCCCCCCGGAGGGGGCCACAGATACGCAGTATTTT CASSPPEGATDTQYF
- TRBJ2-7 - TRBV18 TGTGCCAGCTCACTCCTCAGGGACGAGCAGTACTTC CASSLLRDEQYF
- TRBJ1-1 - TRBV29-1 TGCAGCGTGCTTACAGAGGGGGGCACTGAAGCTTTCTTT CSVLTEGGTEAFF
- TRBJ1-3 - TRBV7-6 TGTGCCAGCAGCCACCGGGCCTCAAGGGGAAACACCATATATTTT CASSHRASRGNTIYF
medium-sized TRBJ2-7 - TRBV5-6 TGTGCCAGCAGCAGGGAGTACGAGCAGTACTTC CASSREYEQYF